This TCR beta chain was sequenced for a study of STAT5B mutations in CD4+ large granular lymphocyte leukemia. Findings and limits, study-wide: About 26% of private leukemic clonotypes occurred rarely in other patients' non-leukemic repertoires.

Comment on this clone: Antigen specificity is unknown.

Profiled with immunoSEQ multiplex PCR; TCRdb holds only in-frame clones, not every one. The table has 30,000 or so clones, approximately 79% seen once. The receptor was isolated from a human donor in good health. Material for sequencing was CD4+ T cells from blood buffy coats.

The CDR3 is CASSEGAAGWKLFF. The CDR3 region has the DNA TGTGCCAGCAGTGAAGGGGCAGCAGGGTGGAAACTGTTTTTT. The V gene is TRBV6-1, the J gene TRBJ1-4, with D maybe TRBD1 (5 bases). From germline, CDR1 is MNHNS and CDR2 SASEGT. Trimming took off 1 base at V and 11 bases at J, with 14 bases between the two ends. This CDR3 spans 14 amino acids.